This T cell receptor beta chain was observed in a study of tumor-infiltrating lymphocytes in localized non-small cell lung cancer. V was clipped by 1 base and J by 5 bases, with 8 bases between them. Germline assignment: CDR1 SEHNR and CDR2 FQNEAQ (reference sequence). There are 13 residues in the CDR3. Repertoires were generated with immunoSEQ multiplex PCR, while TCRdb's copy carries only in-frame clones and drops some. This sample yields 10,000 to 13,000 clones, of which roughly 85% are seen a single time; under 9% belongs to the top ten. The sample comprised uninvolved lung tissue not adjacent to the tumor. The chain has TRBV7-9 and TRBJ1-2; weak D call: TRBD1 (5 bases). This TCR was recovered from a human donor with non-small cell lung cancer. CDR3 amino acids: CASSLVGTYGYTF. CDR3 sequence (DNA): TGTGCCAGCAGCTTAGTGGGGACTTATGGCTACACCTTC.